A selection of T cell receptor beta chains follows, all from one sample in a study of cytomegalovirus exposure and HLA in healthy donors. TCRdb's table, derived via immunoSEQ multiplex PCR, lists solely in-frame clones and lacks some. This repertoire shows roughly 200,000 clones, 79% found once; its top ten account for approximately 1.5%. Input material: PBMCs. Receptors were obtained from a girl aged 10-17 years in good health and CMV-seropositive. CDR3s include the opening cysteine and the closing phenylalanine or tryptophan. Fields, in order: J gene, V gene, clone size, D gene, CDR3 DNA, CDR3 protein. D genes are given only for firm matches. Clone size is stated in some rows and not others, as once, few, many or a class when expanded.

>TRBJ2-5|TRBV29-1|once|TRBD2
TGCAGCGTGGGGGCTAGCGGGGGGGCTTCAGAGACCCAGTACTTC
CSVGASGGASETQYF
>TRBJ2-7|TRBV7-8|once|TRBD1
TGTGCCAGCAGTCCAGACAGGGCAAGTCCGTACTTC
CASSPDRASPYF
>TRBJ1-1|TRBV5-3|-|-
TGTGCCAGAAGCTTGGGTGGCAGTCGGAACACTGAAGCTTTCTTT
CARSLGGSRNTEAFF
>TRBJ1-5|TRBV11-2|-|-
TGTGCCAGCAGCCAGGCCGGAGAGGGTCAGCCCCAGCATTTT
CASSQAGEGQPQHF
>TRBJ1-5|TRBV5-5|-|-
TGTGCCAGCAGCTTGGGGTTCGAGCAGCCCCAGCATTTT
CASSLGFEQPQHF
>TRBJ2-1|TRBV4-3|many|TRBD2
TGCGCCAGCAGCCTAGCGGGGGGGATTTACAATGAGCAGTTCTTC
CASSLAGGIYNEQFF
>TRBJ2-7|TRBV7-9|-|-
TGTGCCAGCAGCCCAAAGGGGAACTCCTACGAGCAGTACTTC
CASSPKGNSYEQYF
>TRBJ2-5|TRBV15|few|TRBD1
TGTGCCACCAGCAGACTTCGACCGGGACAGGGGGCAGAGACCCAGTACTTC
CATSRLRPGQGAETQYF
>TRBJ2-3|TRBV4-1|-|-
TGCGCCAGCAGCCAACCCCAGGTGGTTCGTACAGATACGCAGTATTTT
CASSQPQVVRTDTQYF
>TRBJ2-1|TRBV5-4|-|TRBD2
TGTGCCAGCAGCCCGTCGAGCGGGGGGACCAATGAGCAGTTCTTC
CASSPSSGGTNEQFF
>TRBJ2-5|TRBV10-1|-|-
TGCGCCAGCAGTGAAGTCGGACTCTCGACCCAGTACTTC
CASSEVGLSTQYF
>TRBJ1-5|TRBV6-4|once|-
TGTGCCAGCAGGTCTCGGGTCACTAATCAGCCCCAGCATTTT
CASRSRVTNQPQHF
>TRBJ2-3|TRBV7-9|-|TRBD2
TGTGCCAGCAGCTTAGGCTCCGGGACTAGCGGGGGGGATACGCAGTATTTT
CASSLGSGTSGGDTQYF
>TRBJ1-2|TRBV19|-|TRBD1
TGTGCCAGCACTTTAGGGGGCAACTATGGCTACACCTTC
CASTLGGNYGYTF
>TRBJ1-1|TRBV6-1|-|-
TGTGCCAGCAGTGAAATGAGGAACACTGAAGCTTTCTTT
CASSEMRNTEAFF
>TRBJ1-2|TRBV27|-|-
TGTGCCAGCAGTCCGGGGGGGGACTATGGCTACACCTTC
CASSPGGDYGYTF
>TRBJ2-2|TRBV7-7|-|-
TGTGCCAGCAGCTTAAGGGAGGCAAGCAACACCGGGGAGCTGTTTTTT
CASSLREASNTGELFF
>TRBJ2-3|TRBV7-2|-|-
TGTGCCAGCAGCTTACACCCCGGGATAACAGATACGCAGTATTTT
CASSLHPGITDTQYF
>TRBJ1-2|TRBV19|-|TRBD1
TGTGCCAGTAGTCCGGGGGACAGCTATGGCTACACCTTC
CASSPGDSYGYTF
>TRBJ1-1|TRBV9|-|-
TGTGCCAGCAGCTCAGGGGACACTGAAGCTTTCTTT
CASSSGDTEAFF
>TRBJ1-6|TRBV18|-|TRBD1
TGTGCCAGCTCACAATTTGAAGGGACAGGGTCAAATAATTCACCCCTCCACTTT
CASSQFEGTGSNNSPLHF
>TRBJ2-2|TRBV19|-|TRBD1
TGTGCCAGTAGTACTCGGGACAGGGGGTACACCGGGGAGCTGTTTTTT
CASSTRDRGYTGELFF
>TRBJ2-3|TRBV19|-|-
TGTGCCAGTAGTGCCTCGGGGGCGGGGGGCACAGATACGCAGTATTTT
CASSASGAGGTDTQYF
>TRBJ2-4|TRBV5-4|-|TRBD2
TGTGCCAGCACCTCGTGGGCTAGCGGACTAGCCAAAAACATTCAGTACTTC
CASTSWASGLAKNIQYF
>TRBJ2-7|TRBV19|-|-
TGTGCCAGCCCCCCCCTGAGCTCCTACGAGCAGTACTTC
CASPPLSSYEQYF
>TRBJ1-5|TRBV28|-|TRBD1
TGTGCCAGCAGGCCGGGACAGATCAATCAGCCCCAGCATTTT
CASRPGQINQPQHF
>TRBJ2-7|TRBV7-2|-|-
TGTGCCAGCAGCCCAAGGGCAGGACTCGAGCAGTACTTC
CASSPRAGLEQYF
>TRBJ2-3|TRBV5-6|-|TRBD2
TGTGCCAGCAGCTTGGGAAAGCGGGGGGCTGCGGGTACGCAGTATTTT
CASSLGKRGAAGTQYF
>TRBJ1-5|TRBV5-6|-|-
TGTGCCAGCAGCTTGGGGGGGCGAGGCAATCAGCCCCAGCATTTT
CASSLGGRGNQPQHF
>TRBJ1-5|TRBV5-1|-|TRBD1
TGCGCCAGCAGCTTGGCCGGGACAGGAGCGAGCAATCAGCCCCAGCATTTT
CASSLAGTGASNQPQHF
>TRBJ2-7|TRBV10-1|-|-
TGCGCCAGCAGTGTCTCCCACGAGCAGTACTTC
CASSVSHEQYF
>TRBJ1-1|TRBV12-5|-|-
TGTGCTAGTGGTTTGGTCCTAACAGGGATGAACACTGAAGCTTTCTTT
CASGLVLTGMNTEAFF
>TRBJ1-6|TRBV27|once|-
TGTGCCAGCACTCCCTCCTGGGGGGACTATAATTCACCCCTCCACTTT
CASTPSWGDYNSPLHF
>TRBJ2-7|TRBV27|-|-
TGTGCCAGCAGTCCCCGACAATGGGACGAGCAGTACTTC
CASSPRQWDEQYF
>TRBJ2-3|TRBV30|few|-
TGTGCCTGGAGTCGGTCGCTCGGAGATACGCAGTATTTT
CAWSRSLGDTQYF
>TRBJ1-1|TRBV7-8|-|-
TGTGCCAGCACGACACTCATGAACACTGAAGCTTTCTTT
CASTTLMNTEAFF
>TRBJ2-5|TRBV6-5|-|TRBD1
TGTGCCAGCAGTAGCACAGGGGCGGTGGAGACCCAGTACTTC
CASSSTGAVETQYF
>TRBJ2-4|TRBV19|-|TRBD1
TGTGCCAGTAGTGAAACCGGGACAGGGAAAAACATTCAGTACTTC
CASSETGTGKNIQYF
>TRBJ1-6|TRBV7-9|-|-
TGTGCCAGCAGCTTAGGTCACCGGGAGAGTAATTCACCCCTCCACTTT
CASSLGHRESNSPLHF
>TRBJ2-1|TRBV11-3|-|TRBD2
TGTGCCAGCAGCCCGAGACTAGCGGGGGTGGGGCTGTATGAGCAGTTCTTC
CASSPRLAGVGLYEQFF
>TRBJ1-5|TRBV4-3|-|-
TGCGCCAGCAGCCAAGTGCGACAGTCCGGTCAGCCCCAGCATTTT
CASSQVRQSGQPQHF
>TRBJ1-5|TRBV27|once|-
TGCGCCAGCAGTTTTAGGCAGGGCACTCAGCCCCAGCATTTT
CASSFRQGTQPQHF
>TRBJ1-2|TRBV11-3|-|TRBD1
TGTGCCAGCAGCTTATCGGGACAGAACTATGGCTACACCTTC
CASSLSGQNYGYTF
>TRBJ2-5|TRBV5-1|-|-
TGCGCCAGCAGCTTGGGGGCGTCACCCGGGACCCAGTACTTC
CASSLGASPGTQYF
>TRBJ1-1|TRBV11-2|-|-
TGTGCCAGCATTGACTCAGTAGGGCGGGGTAACACTGAAGCTTTCTTT
CASIDSVGRGNTEAFF
>TRBJ2-2|TRBV7-2|few|-
TGTGCCAGCAGCCCCCCCGGACTGACGAACACCGGGGAGCTGTTTTTT
CASSPPGLTNTGELFF
>TRBJ2-5|TRBV28|-|-
TGTGCCAGCAGTTTACCAGGCAACCAAGAGACCCAGTACTTC
CASSLPGNQETQYF
>TRBJ1-1|TRBV11-3|-|TRBD1
TGTGCCAGCAGCCTGGAGGGACAGGATAGCCGGCCCAACACTGAAGCTTTCTTT
CASSLEGQDSRPNTEAFF
>TRBJ1-2|TRBV5-1|-|TRBD1
TGCGCCAGCAGCTTGGAGACAGGGTTGAATTCTGGCTACACCTTC
CASSLETGLNSGYTF
>TRBJ2-5|TRBV9|-|TRBD2
TGTGCCAGCAGCGCCGGGACTAGCGGGGGCGTCCAAGAGACCCAGTACTTC
CASSAGTSGGVQETQYF